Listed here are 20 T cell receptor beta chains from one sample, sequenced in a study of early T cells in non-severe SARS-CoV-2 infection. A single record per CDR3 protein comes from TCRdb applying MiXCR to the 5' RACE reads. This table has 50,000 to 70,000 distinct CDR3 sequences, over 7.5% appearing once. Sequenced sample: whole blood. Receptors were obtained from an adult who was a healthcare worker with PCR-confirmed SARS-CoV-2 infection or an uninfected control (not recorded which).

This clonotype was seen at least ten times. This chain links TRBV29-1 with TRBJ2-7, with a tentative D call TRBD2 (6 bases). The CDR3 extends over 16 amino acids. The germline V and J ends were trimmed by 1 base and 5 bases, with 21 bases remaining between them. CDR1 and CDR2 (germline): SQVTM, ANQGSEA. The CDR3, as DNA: TGCAGCGTTGAAGTGATGACGGGGGAGAGGTTGGACGAGCAGTACTTC. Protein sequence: CSVEVMTGERLDEQYF.

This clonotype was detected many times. CDR3: CASSQEIQRSAYNEQFF. CDR3 coding DNA: TGCGCCAGCAGCCAAGAAATTCAACGGAGTGCCTACAATGAGCAGTTCTTC. V is TRBV4-3 and J is TRBJ2-1; D not resolved. The V and J ends lost 0 bases and 2 bases respectively, with 14 bases between them. From germline, CDR1 is LGHNA and CDR2 YSLEER. The CDR3 runs 17 residues.

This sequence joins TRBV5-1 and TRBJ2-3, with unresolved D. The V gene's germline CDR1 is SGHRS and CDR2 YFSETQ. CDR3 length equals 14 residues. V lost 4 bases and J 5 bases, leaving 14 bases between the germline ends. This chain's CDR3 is CASSGAHLKDTQYF. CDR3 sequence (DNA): TGCGCCAGCAGCGGCGCGCATTTGAAAGATACGCAGTATTTT.

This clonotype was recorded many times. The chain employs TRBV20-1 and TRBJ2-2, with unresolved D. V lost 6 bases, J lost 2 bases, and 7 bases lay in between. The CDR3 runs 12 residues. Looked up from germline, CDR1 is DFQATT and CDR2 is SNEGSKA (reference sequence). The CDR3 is CSATHNTGELFF. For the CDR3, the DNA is TGCAGTGCCACACACAACACCGGGGAGCTGTTTTTT.

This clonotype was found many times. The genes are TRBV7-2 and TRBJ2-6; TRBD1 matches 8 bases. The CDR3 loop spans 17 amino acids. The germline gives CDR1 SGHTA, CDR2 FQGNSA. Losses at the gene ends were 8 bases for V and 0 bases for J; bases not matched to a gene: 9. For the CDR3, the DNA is TGTGCCAGCCACGACAGGGGTGTACGCTCTGGGGCCAACGTCCTGACTTTC. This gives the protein CASHDRGVRSGANVLTF.

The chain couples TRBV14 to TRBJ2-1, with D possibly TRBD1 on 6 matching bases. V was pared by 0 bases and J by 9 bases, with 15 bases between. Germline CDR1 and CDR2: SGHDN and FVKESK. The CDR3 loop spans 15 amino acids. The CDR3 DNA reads TGTGCCAGCAGCCAAGATTGGACAGATCTTAGTGAGCAGTTCTTC. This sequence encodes CASSQDWTDLSEQFF.

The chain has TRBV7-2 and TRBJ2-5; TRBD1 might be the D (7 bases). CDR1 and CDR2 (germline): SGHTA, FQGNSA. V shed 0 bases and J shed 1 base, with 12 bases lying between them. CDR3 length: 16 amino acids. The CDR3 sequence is CASSLAWQGGQETQYF. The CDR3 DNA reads TGTGCCAGCAGCTTAGCTTGGCAGGGGGGCCAAGAGACCCAGTACTTC.

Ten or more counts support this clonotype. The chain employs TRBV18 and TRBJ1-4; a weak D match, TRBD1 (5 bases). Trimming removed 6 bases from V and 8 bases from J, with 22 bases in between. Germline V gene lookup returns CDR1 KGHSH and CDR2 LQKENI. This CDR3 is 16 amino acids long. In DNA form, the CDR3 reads TGTGCCAGCTCTTTCCGCAAGGGCCTGGGGGAGGAAAAACTGTTTTTT. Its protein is CASSFRKGLGEEKLFF. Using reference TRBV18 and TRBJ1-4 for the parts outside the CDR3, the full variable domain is NAGVMQNPRHLVRRRGQEARLRCSPMKGHSHVYWYRQLPEEGLKFMVYLQKENIIDESGMPKERFSAEFPKEGPSILRIQQVVRGDSAAYFCASSFRKGLGEEKLFFGSGTQLSVL.

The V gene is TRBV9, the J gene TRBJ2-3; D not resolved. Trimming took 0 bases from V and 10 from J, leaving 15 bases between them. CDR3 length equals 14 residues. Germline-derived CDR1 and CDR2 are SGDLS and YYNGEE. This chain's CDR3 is CASSVVPESRAQYF. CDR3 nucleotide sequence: TGTGCCAGCAGCGTAGTACCCGAGAGCCGTGCGCAGTATTTT.

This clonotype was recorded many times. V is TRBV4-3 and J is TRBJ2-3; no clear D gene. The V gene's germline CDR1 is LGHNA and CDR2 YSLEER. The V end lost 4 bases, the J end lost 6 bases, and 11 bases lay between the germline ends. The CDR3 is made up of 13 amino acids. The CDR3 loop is CASSPTVQDTQYF. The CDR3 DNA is TGCGCCAGCAGCCCGACGGTTCAGGATACGCAGTATTTT.

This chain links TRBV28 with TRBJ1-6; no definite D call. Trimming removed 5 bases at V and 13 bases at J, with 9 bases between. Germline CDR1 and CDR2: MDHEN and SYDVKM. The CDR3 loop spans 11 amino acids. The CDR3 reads CASSLRGPLHF. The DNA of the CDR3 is TGTGCCAGCAGTCTCCGAGGTCCCCTCCACTTT.

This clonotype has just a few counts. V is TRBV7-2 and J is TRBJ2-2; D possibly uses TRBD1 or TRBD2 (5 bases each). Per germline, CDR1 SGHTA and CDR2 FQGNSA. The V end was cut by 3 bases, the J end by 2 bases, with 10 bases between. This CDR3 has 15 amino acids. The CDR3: CASSFRGPNTGELFF. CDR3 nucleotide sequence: TGTGCCAGCAGCTTCCGGGGCCCTAACACCGGGGAGCTGTTTTTT.

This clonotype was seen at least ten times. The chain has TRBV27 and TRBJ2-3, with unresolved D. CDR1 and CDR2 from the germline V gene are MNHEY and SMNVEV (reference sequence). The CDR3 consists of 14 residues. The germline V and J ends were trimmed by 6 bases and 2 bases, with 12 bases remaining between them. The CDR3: CASSPRDYTDTQYF. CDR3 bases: TGTGCCAGCAGCCCTAGAGATTACACAGATACGCAGTATTTT.

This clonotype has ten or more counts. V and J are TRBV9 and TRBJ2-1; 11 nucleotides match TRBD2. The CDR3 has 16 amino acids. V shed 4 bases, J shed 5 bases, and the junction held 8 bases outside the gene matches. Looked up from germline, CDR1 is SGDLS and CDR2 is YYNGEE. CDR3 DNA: TGTGCCAGCAGCTCTATGATGGGACTAGCGGACAATGAGCAGTTCTTC. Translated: CASSSMMGLADNEQFF.

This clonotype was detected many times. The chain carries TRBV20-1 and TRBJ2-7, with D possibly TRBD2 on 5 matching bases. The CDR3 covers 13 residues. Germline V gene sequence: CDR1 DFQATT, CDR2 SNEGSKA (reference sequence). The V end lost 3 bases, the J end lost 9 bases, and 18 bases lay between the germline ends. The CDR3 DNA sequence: TGCAGTGCTAGCCCCAGTGACCTACGGGGGCAGTACTTC. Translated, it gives CSASPSDLRGQYF.

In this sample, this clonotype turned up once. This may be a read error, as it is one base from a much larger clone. The CDR3 loop is CASSLPAGLGSPLHF. CDR3 sequence (DNA): TGTGCCAGCAGCCTGCCGGCCGGGCTGGGTTCACCCCTCCACTTT. The chain employs TRBV11-2 and TRBJ1-6; D uncertain. Trimming cost V 5 bases and J 9 bases, with 17 bases left between them. Germline CDR1 reads SGHAT; CDR2 reads FQNNGV. This CDR3 is 15 amino acids long.

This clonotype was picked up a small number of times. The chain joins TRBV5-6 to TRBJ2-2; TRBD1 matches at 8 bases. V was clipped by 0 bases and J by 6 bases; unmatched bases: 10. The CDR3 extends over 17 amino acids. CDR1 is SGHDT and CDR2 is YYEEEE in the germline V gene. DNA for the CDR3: TGTGCCAGCAGCTTGGATGGCAGGGGGCGCGGGGCCGGGGAGCTGTTTTTT. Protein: CASSLDGRGRGAGELFF. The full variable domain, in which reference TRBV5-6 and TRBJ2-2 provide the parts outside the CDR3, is DAGVTQSPTHLIKTRGQQVTLRCSPKSGHDTVSWYQQALGQGPQFIFQYYEEEERQRGNFPDRFSGHQFPNYSSELNVNALLLGDSALYLCASSLDGRGRGAGELFFGEGSRLTVL.

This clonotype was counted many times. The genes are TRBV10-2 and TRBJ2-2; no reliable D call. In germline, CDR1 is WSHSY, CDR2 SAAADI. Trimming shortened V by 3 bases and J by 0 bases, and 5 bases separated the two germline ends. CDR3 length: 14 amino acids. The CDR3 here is CASSDTANTGELFF. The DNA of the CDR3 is TGCGCCAGCAGTGACACCGCGAACACCGGGGAGCTGTTTTTT.

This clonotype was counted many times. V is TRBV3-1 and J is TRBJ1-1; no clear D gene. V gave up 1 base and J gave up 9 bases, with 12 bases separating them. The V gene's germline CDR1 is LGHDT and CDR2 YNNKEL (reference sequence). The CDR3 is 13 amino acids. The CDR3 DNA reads TGTGCCAGCAGCCAAGGAGGGCAGCCTCAAGCTTTCTTT. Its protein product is CASSQGGQPQAFF.

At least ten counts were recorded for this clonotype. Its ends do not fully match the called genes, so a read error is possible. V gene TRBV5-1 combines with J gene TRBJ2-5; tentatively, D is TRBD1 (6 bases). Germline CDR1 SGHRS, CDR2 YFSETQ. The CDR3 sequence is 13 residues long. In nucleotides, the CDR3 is TGCGCCAGCACCGGACAGCCACAAGAAACCCAGTACTTC. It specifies CASTGQPQETQYF.